These T cell receptor beta chains were read from a single sample in a study of blood T cells in healthy people across ages. TCRdb independently ran MiXCR on the 5' RACE reads; one entry per CDR3 protein. The table lists 1.5 million to 2 million distinct CDR3 sequences, around 48% of them singletons. The sequenced sample was blood. These receptor sequences come from a woman in her thirties or forties in good health. Both conserved end residues are trimmed from each CDR3. Fields, in order: J gene, V gene, D gene, CDR3 protein. The D gene is left open where the match is weak.

TRBJ2-3,TRBV4-2,-,ASSQEGGAADTQY
TRBJ2-1,TRBV11-2,-,ASSPGSSEEQF
TRBJ1-6,TRBV27,-,ASSTIESNSPLH
TRBJ2-1,TRBV27,TRBD2,ASRSGGLPHNEQF
TRBJ2-5,TRBV9,-,ASSVDPWEGALETQY
TRBJ1-1,TRBV7-2,-,ASSLGFAGRRLRVNTEAF
TRBJ2-5,TRBV12-3/TRBV12-4,-,ASRDDRQETQY
TRBJ2-3,TRBV5-6,-,ASTLPSHVDTQY
TRBJ2-7,TRBV7-2,-,ASSSTSHSGYEQY
TRBJ1-2,TRBV6-1,TRBD1,ASSDAFWDRAERDYT
TRBJ2-1,TRBV28,-,ASSTRQGLAYNEQF
TRBJ2-3,TRBV7-3,TRBD2,ASSLTGGAVDTQY
TRBJ2-4,TRBV4-2,-,ASSQDLWPEENIQY
TRBJ2-1,TRBV5-1,TRBD2,ASSLAQGLATEQF
TRBJ2-7,TRBV15,TRBD2,ATSQTLAGVDAYEQY
TRBJ2-5,TRBV9,TRBD1,ASSAGTGIGETQY
TRBJ2-1,TRBV7-2,TRBD1,ASSARQGTNDEQF
TRBJ2-3,TRBV6-6,TRBD2,ASTKNRLAGDTDTQY
TRBJ1-2,TRBV6-5,-,ASSTGRVYGYT